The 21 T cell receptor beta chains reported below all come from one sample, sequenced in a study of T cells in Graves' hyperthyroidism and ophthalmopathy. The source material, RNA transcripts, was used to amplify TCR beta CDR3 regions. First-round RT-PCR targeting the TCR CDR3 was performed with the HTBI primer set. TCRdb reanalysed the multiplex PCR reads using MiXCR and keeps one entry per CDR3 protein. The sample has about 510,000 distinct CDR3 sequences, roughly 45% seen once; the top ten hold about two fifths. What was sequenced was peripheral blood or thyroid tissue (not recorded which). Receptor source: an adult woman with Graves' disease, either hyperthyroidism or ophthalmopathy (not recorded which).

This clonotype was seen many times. CDR3 nucleotide sequence: TGTGCCAGCAGCTTAGCGATAACGAACGAGCAGTACTTC. This gives the protein CASSLAITNEQYF. V usage is TRBV7-2 and J usage is TRBJ2-7, with unresolved D. Germline assignment: CDR1 SGHTA and CDR2 FQGNSA. Trimming removed 0 bases at V and 5 bases at J, with 8 bases between. This CDR3 has 13 residues.

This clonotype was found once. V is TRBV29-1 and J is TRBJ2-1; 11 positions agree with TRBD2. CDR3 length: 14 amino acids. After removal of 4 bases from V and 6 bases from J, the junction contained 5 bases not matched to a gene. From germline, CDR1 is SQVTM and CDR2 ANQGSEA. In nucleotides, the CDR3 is TGCAGCGTTGCCCGAGGGACTAGCGGCAATGAGCAGTTCTTC. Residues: CSVARGTSGNEQFF.

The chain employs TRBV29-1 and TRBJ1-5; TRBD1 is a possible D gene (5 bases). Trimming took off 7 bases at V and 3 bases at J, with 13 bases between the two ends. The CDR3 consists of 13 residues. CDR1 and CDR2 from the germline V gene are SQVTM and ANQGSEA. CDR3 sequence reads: CSATPGYNQPQHF. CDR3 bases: TGCAGCGCAACCCCAGGGTACAATCAGCCCCAGCATTTT.

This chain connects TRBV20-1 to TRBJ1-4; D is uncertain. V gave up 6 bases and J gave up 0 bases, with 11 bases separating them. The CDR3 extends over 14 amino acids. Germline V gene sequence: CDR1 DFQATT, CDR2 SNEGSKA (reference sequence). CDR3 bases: TGCAGTGCCCGGAGACACTCAACTAATGAAAAACTGTTTTTT. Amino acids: CSARRHSTNEKLFF.

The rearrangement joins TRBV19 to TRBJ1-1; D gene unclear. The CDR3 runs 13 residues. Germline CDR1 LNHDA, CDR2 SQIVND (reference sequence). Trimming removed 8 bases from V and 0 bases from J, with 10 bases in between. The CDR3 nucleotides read TGTGCCAGTGGAAGGGCTCTGAACACTGAAGCTTTCTTT. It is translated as CASGRALNTEAFF.

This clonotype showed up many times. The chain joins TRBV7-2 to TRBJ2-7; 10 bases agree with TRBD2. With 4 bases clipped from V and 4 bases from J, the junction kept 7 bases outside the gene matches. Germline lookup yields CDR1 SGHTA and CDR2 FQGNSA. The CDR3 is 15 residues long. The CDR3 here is CASSSPSGSRYEQYF. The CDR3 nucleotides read TGTGCCAGCAGCTCGCCTAGCGGGAGCCGTTACGAGCAGTACTTC.

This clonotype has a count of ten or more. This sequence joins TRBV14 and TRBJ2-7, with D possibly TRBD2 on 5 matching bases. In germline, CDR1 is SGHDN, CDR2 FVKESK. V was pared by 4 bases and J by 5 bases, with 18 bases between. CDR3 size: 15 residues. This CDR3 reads CASSPQMIAGDEQYF. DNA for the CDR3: TGTGCCAGCAGCCCTCAGATGATCGCCGGGGACGAGCAGTACTTC.

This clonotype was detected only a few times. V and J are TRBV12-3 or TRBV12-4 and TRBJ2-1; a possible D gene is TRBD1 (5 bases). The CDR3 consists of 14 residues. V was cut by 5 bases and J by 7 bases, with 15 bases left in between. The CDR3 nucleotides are TGTGCCAGCAGTCGGACAAGCAAGCAGAATGAGCAGTTCTTC. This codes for CASSRTSKQNEQFF.

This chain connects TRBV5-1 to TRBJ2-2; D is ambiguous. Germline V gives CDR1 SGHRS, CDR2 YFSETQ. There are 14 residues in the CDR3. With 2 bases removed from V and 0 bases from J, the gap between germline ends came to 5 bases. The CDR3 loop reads CASSFNANTGELFF. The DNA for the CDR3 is TGCGCCAGCAGCTTTAACGCGAACACCGGGGAGCTGTTTTTT.

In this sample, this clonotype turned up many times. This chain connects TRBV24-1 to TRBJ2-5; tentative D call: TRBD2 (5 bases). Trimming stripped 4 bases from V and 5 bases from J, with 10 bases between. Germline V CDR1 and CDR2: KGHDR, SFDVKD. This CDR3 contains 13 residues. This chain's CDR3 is CATSDHSAETQYF. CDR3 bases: TGTGCCACCAGTGACCATAGCGCGGAGACCCAGTACTTC.

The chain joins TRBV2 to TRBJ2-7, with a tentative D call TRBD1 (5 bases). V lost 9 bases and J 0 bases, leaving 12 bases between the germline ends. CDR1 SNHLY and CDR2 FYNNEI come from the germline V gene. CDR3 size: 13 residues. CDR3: CASDVQASYEQYF. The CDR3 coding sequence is TGTGCCAGTGATGTACAGGCCTCCTACGAGCAGTACTTC.

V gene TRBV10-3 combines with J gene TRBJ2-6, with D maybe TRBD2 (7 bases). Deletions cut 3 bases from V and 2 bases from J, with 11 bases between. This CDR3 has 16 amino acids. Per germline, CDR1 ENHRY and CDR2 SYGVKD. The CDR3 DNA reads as TGTGCCATCAGTGAAACAGGGAGGGCTGGGGCCAACGTCCTGACTTTC. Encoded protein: CAISETGRAGANVLTF.

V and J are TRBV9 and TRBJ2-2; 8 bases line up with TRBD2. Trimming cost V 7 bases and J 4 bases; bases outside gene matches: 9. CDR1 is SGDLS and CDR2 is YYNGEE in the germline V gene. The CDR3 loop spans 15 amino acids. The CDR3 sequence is CASGGLAGPTGELFF. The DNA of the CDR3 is TGTGCCAGCGGTGGGCTAGCGGGCCCCACCGGGGAGCTGTTTTTT.

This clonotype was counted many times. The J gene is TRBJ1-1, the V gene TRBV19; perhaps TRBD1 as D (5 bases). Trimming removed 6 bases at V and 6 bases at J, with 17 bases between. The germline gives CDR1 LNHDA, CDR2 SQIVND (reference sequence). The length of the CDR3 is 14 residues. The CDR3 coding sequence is TGTGCCAGTAGATTGGCGACAGACGTCTCTGAAGCTTTCTTT. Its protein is CASRLATDVSEAFF.

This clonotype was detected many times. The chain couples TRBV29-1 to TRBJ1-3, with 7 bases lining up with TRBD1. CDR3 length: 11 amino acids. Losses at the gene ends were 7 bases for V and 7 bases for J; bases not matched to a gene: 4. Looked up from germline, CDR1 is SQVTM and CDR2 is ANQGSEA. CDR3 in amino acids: CSGVQGNTIYF. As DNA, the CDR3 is TGCAGCGGAGTACAGGGGAACACCATATATTTT.

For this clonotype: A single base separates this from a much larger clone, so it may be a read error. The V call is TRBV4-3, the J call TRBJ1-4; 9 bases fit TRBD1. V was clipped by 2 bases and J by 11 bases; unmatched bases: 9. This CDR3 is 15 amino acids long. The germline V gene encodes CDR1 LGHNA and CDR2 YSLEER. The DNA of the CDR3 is TGCGCCAGCAGCCAACCAGGGACAGGGAACGGTAAACTGTTTTTT. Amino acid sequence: CASSQPGTGNGKLFF.

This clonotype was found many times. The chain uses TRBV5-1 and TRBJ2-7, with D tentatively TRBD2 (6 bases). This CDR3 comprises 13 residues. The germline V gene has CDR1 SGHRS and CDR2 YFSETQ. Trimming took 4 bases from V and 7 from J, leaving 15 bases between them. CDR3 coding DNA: TGCGCCAGCAGCGAGGGAAACGCGGGAGAGCAGTACTTC. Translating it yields CASSEGNAGEQYF. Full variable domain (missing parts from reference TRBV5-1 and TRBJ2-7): KAGVTQTPRYLIKTRGQQVTLSCSPISGHRSVSWYQQTPGQGLQFLFEYFSETQRNKGNFPGRFSGRQFSNSRSEMNVSTLELGDSALYLCASSEGNAGEQYFGPGTRLTVT.

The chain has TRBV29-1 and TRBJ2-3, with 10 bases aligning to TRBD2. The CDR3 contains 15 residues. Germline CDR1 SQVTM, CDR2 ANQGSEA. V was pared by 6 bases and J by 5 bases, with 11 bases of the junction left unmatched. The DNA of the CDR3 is TGCAGCGTCAACCTTAGCGGGAGGCCAGGAGATACGCAGTATTTT. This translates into CSVNLSGRPGDTQYF.

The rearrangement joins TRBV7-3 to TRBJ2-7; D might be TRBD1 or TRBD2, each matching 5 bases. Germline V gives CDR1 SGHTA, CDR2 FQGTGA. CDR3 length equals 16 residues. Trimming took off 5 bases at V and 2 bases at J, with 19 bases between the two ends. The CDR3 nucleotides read TGTGCCAGCAGCACGGGACCGACGTTGAACCCCTACGAGCAGTACTTC. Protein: CASSTGPTLNPYEQYF. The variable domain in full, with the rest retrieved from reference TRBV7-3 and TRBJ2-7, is GAGVSQTPSNKVTEKGKYVELRCDPISGHTALYWYRQSLGQGPEFLIYFQGTGAADDSGLPNDRFFAVRPEGSVSTLKIQRTERGDSAVYLCASSTGPTLNPYEQYFGPGTRLTVT.

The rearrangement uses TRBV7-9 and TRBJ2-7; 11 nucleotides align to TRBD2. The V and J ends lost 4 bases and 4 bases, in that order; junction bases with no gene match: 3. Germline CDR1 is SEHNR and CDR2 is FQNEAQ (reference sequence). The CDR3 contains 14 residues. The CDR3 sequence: CASSSTSGDYEQYF. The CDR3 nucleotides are TGTGCCAGCAGCTCGACTAGCGGGGATTACGAGCAGTACTTC.

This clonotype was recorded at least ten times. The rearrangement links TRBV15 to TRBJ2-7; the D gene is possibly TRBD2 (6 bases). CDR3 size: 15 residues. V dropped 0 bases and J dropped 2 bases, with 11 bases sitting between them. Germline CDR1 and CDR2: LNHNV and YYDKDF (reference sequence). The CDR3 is CATSRDRRGAYEQYF. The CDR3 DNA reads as TGTGCCACCAGCAGAGATCGGCGGGGTGCCTACGAGCAGTACTTC.